This entry lists 8 T cell receptor beta chains sequenced from one sample in a study of blood T cell repertoires in COVID-19. Sequenced by immunoSEQ multiplex PCR; TCRdb stores in-frame clones only, minus some. The sample consists of about 88,000 clones, roughly 88% of them appearing once. The sequenced sample was peripheral blood. The receptor set was obtained from a woman over 75 with acute or convalescent COVID-19.

The V and J genes are TRBV13 and TRBJ1-2; 8 bases are shared with TRBD1. Per germline, CDR1 PRHDT and CDR2 FYEKMQ (reference sequence). V shed 2 bases, J shed 7 bases, and the junction held 15 bases outside the gene matches. This CDR3 spans 17 amino acids. In nucleotides, the CDR3 is TGTGCCAGCAGCTTAAGGGGGACAGGCCAACTTTTCGCTGGCTACACCTTC. This encodes CASSLRGTGQLFAGYTF.

V gene TRBV24-1 combines with J gene TRBJ2-2; D gene unclear. The CDR3 runs 13 residues. The germline V gene has CDR1 KGHDR and CDR2 SFDVKD. V lost 5 bases and J lost 7, with 10 bases in between. CDR3 bases: TGTGCCACCAGTGCCCTCTCCAGCGGGGAGCTGTTTTTT. Translation: CATSALSSGELFF.

This chain joins TRBV19 and TRBJ2-1; 9 bases map to TRBD2. The germline gives CDR1 LNHDA, CDR2 SQIVND (reference sequence). The CDR3 spans 14 residues. J lost 10 bases, V lost 5 bases, and 9 bases had no gene match. CDR3 in DNA: TGTGCCAGTAGTTTTTTTAGCGGGAGAGAAGAGCAGTTCTTC. It codes for CASSFFSGREEQFF.

The genes are TRBV7-2 and TRBJ2-3, with 7 bases identical to TRBD2. The CDR3 spans 13 residues. Per the germline V gene, CDR1 is SGHTA and CDR2 is FQGNSA. V lost 2 bases to trimming and J lost 12 bases; unmatched junction nucleotides: 8. CDR3 coding DNA: TGTGCCAGCAGCTTAACGGGGGGTCGCTCCCAGTATTTT. The encoded protein is CASSLTGGRSQYF. Filled out from reference TRBV7-2 and TRBJ2-3, the complete variable domain reads GAGVSQSPSNKVTEKGKDVELRCDPISGHTALYWYRQSLGQGLEFLIYFQGNSAPDKSGLPSDRFSAERTGGSVSTLTIQRTQQEDSAVYLCASSLTGGRSQYFGPGTRLTVL.

V and J are TRBV7-9 and TRBJ2-1; D is possibly TRBD1 (5 bases). The CDR3 length is 17 residues. V was cut by 1 base and J by 1 base, with 14 bases left in between. From germline, CDR1 is SEHNR and CDR2 FQNEAQ (reference sequence). CDR3 sequence reads: CASSLDGVDSSYNEQFF. The CDR3 DNA reads as TGTGCCAGCAGCTTAGATGGAGTCGACAGTTCCTACAATGAGCAGTTCTTC. The complete variable domain, with remaining parts taken from reference TRBV7-9 and TRBJ2-1, reads DTGVSQNPRHKITKRGQNVTFRCDPISEHNRLYWYRQTLGQGPEFLTYFQNEAQLEKSRLLSDRFSAERPKGSFSTLEIQRTEQGDSAMYLCASSLDGVDSSYNEQFFGPGTRLTVL.

The chain employs TRBV9 and TRBJ1-2, with a tentative D call TRBD1 (5 bases). In germline, CDR1 is SGDLS, CDR2 YYNGEE. V was cut by 4 bases and J by 9 bases, with 19 bases left in between. The CDR3 is 14 amino acids. The CDR3 here is CASSSGQGFLRYTF. The CDR3, as DNA: TGTGCCAGCAGCTCAGGGCAGGGCTTTCTCCGCTACACCTTC.

This chain links TRBV2 with TRBJ2-3, with D possibly matching TRBD2 (5 bases). The ends were cut back, 7 bases at V and 0 bases at J, with 14 bases in the middle. CDR1 is SNHLY, CDR2 FYNNEI, per germline. The CDR3 runs 15 residues. The CDR3 protein is CASNLRRTSTDTQYF. CDR3 sequence (DNA): TGTGCCAGCAATTTGCGGAGGACTAGCACAGATACGCAGTATTTT.

The rearrangement joins TRBV2 to TRBJ2-6; D might be TRBD1 (5 bases). This CDR3 has 14 residues. The V gene's germline CDR1 is SNHLY and CDR2 FYNNEI. Trimming cost V 4 bases and J 4 bases, with 8 bases left between them. CDR3 nucleotides: TGTGCCAGCAGTGTGACAGACGGGGCCAACGTCCTGACTTTC. Its protein product is CASSVTDGANVLTF.